Detailed here is one T cell receptor (beta chain). Clones were sequenced by immunoSEQ multiplex PCR, and TCRdb holds only the in-frame ones, with some missing. The sample holds approximately 190,000 clones, 70% to 90% seen once. The source of the sample is a study of blood T cell repertoires in COVID-19. Trimming removed 3 bases from V and 5 bases from J, with 10 bases in between. This CDR3 spans 13 amino acids. Germline loops: CDR1 MNHEY, CDR2 SMNVEV (reference sequence). The source is a woman aged 40 to 49 who had recovered from COVID-19. The sequencing sample was made of peripheral blood. The chain couples TRBV27 to TRBJ1-1, with D unresolved. This CDR3 reads CASSFQGRTEAFF. The CDR3, as DNA: TGTGCCAGCAGTTTTCAAGGGAGGACTGAAGCTTTCTTT.